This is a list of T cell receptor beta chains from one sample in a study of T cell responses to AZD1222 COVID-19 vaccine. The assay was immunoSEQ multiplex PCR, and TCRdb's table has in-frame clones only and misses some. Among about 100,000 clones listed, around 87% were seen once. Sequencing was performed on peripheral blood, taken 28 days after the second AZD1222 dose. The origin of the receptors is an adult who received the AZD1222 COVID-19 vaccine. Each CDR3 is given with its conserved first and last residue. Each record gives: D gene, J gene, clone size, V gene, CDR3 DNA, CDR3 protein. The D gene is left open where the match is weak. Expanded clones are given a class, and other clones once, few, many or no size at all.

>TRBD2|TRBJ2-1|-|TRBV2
TGTGCCAGCAGGGAGACTAGCGGGAGGAACAATGAGCAGTTCTTC
CASRETSGRNNEQFF
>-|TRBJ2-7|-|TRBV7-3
TGTGCCAGCAGCCCTGATGGAGGGCGGTACGAGCAGTACTTC
CASSPDGGRYEQYF
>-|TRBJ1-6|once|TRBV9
TGTGCCAGCAGCGTAGGAGGTGGGGAAAATTCACCCCTCCACTTT
CASSVGGGENSPLHF
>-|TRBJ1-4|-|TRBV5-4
TGTGCCAGCAGCAAGCGGGACCTTAATGAAAAACTGTTTTTT
CASSKRDLNEKLFF
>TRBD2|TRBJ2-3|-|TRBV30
TGTGCCTGGAGTGTAGCGGGGGGGCCAACAGATACGCAGTATTTT
CAWSVAGGPTDTQYF
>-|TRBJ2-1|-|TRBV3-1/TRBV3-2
TGTGCCAGCAGCCAAGGGACAGCGGATAATGAGCAGTTCTTC
CASSQGTADNEQFF
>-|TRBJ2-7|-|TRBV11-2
TGTGCCAGCAGCTTAGATTTAGGCGAGCAGTACTTC
CASSLDLGEQYF
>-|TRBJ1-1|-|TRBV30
TGTGGAGGGGGGACGACTGAAGCTTTCTTT
CGGGTTEAFF
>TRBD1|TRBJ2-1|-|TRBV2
TGTGCCAGCAGTGAAACCAGTGGACAGGGGATAAATGAGCAGTTCTTC
CASSETSGQGINEQFF
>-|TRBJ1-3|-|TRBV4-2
TGTGCCAGCAGCCCCCTGGCCTCGACGAACGCCGGCTCTGGAAACACCATATATTTT
CASSPLASTNAGSGNTIYF
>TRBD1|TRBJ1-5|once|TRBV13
TGTGCCAGCAGTATAGGGGGCGGGTCTCAGCCCCAGCATTTT
CASSIGGGSQPQHF
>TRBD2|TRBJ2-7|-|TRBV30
TGTGCCGGGTCCCTAGCGGGTACCTCCTACGAGCAGTACTTC
CAGSLAGTSYEQYF